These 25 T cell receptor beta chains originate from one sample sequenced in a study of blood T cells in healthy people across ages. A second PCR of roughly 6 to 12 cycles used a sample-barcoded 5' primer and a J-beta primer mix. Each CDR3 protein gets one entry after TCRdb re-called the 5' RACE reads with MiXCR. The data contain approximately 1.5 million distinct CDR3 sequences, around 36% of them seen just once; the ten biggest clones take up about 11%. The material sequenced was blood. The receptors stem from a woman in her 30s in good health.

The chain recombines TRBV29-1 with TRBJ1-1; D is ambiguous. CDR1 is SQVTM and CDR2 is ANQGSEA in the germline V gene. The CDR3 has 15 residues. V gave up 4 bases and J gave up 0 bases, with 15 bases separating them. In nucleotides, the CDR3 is TGCAGCGTTGGTGGGCAGTTTTGGATGAACACTGAAGCTTTCTTT. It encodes CSVGGQFWMNTEAFF.

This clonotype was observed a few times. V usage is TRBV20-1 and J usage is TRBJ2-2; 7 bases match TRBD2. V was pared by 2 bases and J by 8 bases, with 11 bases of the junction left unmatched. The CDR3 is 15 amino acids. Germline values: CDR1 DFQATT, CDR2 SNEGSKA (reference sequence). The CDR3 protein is CSARPPGLQAGELFF. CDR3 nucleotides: TGCAGTGCTAGACCTCCGGGACTACAAGCGGGGGAGCTGTTTTTT.

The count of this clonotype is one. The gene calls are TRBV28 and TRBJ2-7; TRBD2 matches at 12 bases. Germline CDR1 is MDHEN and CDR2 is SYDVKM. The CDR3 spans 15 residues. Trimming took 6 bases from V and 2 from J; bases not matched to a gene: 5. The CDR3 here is CASRRTSGDTYEQYF. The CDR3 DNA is TGTGCCAGCAGGAGGACTAGCGGGGACACCTACGAGCAGTACTTC.

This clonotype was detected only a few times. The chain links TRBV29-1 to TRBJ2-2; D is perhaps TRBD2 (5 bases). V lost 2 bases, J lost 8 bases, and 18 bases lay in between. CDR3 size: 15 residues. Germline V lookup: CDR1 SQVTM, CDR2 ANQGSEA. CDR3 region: CSVESGGIRLGELFF. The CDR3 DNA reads TGCAGCGTTGAATCAGGAGGAATAAGATTAGGGGAGCTGTTTTTT.

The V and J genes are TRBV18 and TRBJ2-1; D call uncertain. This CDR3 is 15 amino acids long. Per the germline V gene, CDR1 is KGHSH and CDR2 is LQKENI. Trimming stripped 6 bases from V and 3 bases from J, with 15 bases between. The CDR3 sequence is CASSPTPAVYNEQFF. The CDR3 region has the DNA TGTGCCAGCTCTCCTACACCAGCAGTCTACAATGAGCAGTTCTTC.

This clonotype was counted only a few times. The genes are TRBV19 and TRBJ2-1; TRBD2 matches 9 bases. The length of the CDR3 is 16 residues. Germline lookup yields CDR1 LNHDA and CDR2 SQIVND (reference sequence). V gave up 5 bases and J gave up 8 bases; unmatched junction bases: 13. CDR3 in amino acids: CASSPREAGGWDEQFF. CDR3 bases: TGTGCCAGTAGTCCGAGGGAAGCGGGAGGTTGGGATGAGCAGTTCTTC.

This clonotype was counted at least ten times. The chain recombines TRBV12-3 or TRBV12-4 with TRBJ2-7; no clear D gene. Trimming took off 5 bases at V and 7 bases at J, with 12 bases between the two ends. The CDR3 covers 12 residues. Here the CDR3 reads CASSPSLGEQYF. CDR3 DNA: TGTGCCAGCAGTCCGTCGCTGGGGGAGCAGTACTTC.

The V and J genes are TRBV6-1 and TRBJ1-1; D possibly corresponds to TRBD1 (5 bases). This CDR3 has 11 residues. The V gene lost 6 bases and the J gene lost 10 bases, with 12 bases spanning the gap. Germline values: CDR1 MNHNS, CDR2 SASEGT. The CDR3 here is CASRGGGIAFF. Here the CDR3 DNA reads TGTGCCAGCAGGGGGGGAGGGATAGCTTTCTTT.

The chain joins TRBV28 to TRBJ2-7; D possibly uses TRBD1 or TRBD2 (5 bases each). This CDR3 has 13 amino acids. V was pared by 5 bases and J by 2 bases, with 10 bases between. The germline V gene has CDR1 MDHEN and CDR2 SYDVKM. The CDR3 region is CASSGDAAYEQYF. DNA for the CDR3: TGTGCCAGCAGTGGGGACGCCGCCTACGAGCAGTACTTC.

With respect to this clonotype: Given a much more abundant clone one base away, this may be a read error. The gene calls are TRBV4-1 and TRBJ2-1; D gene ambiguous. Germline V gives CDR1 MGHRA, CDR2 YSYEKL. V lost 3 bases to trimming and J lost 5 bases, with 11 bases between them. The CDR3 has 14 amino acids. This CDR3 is CASSQIGPNNEQFF. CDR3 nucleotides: TGCGCCAGCAGCCAGATAGGCCCAAACAATGAGCAGTTCTTC.

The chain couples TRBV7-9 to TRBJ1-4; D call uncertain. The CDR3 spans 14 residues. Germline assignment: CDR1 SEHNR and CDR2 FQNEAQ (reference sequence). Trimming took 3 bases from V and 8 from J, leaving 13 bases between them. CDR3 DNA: TGTGCCAGCAGCTTCGGAACGCGAGGGGAAAAACTGTTTTTT. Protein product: CASSFGTRGEKLFF.

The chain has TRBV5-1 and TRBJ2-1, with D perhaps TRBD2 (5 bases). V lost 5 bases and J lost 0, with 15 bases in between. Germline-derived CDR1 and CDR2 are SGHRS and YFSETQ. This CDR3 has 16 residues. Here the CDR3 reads CASRWATSGSYNEQFF. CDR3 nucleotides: TGCGCCAGCAGGTGGGCTACCAGCGGCTCCTACAATGAGCAGTTCTTC.

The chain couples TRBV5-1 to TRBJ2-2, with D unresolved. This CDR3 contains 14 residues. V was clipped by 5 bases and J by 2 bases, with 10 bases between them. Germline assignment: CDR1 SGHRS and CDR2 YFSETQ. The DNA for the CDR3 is TGCGCCAGCAGGGCAGCTATTAACACCGGGGAGCTGTTTTTT. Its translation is CASRAAINTGELFF.

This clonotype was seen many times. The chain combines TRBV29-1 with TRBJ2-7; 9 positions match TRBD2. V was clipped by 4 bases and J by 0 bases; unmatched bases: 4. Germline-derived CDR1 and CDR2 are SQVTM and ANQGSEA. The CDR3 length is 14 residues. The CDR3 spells CSVAGLASSYEQYF. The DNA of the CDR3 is TGCAGCGTTGCCGGACTAGCGAGCTCCTACGAGCAGTACTTC.

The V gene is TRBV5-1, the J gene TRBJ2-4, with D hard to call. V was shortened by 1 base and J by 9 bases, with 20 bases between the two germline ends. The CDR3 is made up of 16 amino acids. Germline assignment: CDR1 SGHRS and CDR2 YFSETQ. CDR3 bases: TGCGCCAGCAGCTTGACTGCGGACGGCCGAACTACCATTCAGTACTTC. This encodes CASSLTADGRTTIQYF.

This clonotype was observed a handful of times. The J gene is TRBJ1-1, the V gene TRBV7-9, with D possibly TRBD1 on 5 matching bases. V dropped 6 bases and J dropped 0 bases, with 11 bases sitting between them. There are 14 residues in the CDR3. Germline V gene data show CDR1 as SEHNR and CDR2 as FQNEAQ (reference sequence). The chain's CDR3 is CASRLGGLNTEAFF. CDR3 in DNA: TGTGCCAGCAGGTTGGGGGGATTGAACACTGAAGCTTTCTTT.

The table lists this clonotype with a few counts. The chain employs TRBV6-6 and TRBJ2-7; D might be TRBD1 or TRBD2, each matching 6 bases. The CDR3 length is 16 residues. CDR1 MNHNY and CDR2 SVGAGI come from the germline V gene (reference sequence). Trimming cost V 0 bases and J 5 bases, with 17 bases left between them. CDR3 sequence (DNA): TGTGCCAGCAGTTACTCGAAAAACTTGGAGGGGGACGAGCAGTACTTC. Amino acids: CASSYSKNLEGDEQYF.

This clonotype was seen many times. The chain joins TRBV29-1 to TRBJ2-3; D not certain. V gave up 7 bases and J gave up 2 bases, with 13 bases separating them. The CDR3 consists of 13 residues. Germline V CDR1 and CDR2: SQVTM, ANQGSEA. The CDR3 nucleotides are TGCAGCGCTCACGGACGCTACACAGATACGCAGTATTTT. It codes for CSAHGRYTDTQYF.

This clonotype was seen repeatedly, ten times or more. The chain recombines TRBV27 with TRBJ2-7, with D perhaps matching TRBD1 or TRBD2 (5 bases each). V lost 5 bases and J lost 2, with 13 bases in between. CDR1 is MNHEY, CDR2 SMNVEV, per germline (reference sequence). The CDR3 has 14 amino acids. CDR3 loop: CASSHGTATYEQYF. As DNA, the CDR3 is TGTGCCAGCAGTCACGGGACGGCCACCTACGAGCAGTACTTC.

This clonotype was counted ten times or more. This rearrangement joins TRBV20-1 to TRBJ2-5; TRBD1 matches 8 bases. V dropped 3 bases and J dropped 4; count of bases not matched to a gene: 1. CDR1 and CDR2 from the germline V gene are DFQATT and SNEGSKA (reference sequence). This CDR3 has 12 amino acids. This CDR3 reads CSASTGGETQYF. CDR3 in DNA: TGCAGTGCTAGTACAGGGGGAGAGACCCAGTACTTC.

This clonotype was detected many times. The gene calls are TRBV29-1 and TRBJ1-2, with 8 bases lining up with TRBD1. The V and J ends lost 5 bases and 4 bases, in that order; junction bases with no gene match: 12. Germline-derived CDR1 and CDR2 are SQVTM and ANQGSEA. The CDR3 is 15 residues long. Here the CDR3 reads CSVTIRDRLTYGYTF. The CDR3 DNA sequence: TGCAGCGTTACCATCCGGGACAGGCTGACCTATGGCTACACCTTC.

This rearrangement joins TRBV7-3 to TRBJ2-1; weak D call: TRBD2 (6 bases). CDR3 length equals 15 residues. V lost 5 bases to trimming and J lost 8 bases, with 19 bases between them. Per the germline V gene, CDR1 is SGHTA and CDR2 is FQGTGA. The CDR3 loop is CASSPGLNHNDEQFF. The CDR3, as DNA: TGTGCCAGCAGCCCAGGACTAAACCATAATGATGAGCAGTTCTTC. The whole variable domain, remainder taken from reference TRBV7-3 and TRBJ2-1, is GAGVSQTPSNKVTEKGKYVELRCDPISGHTALYWYRQSLGQGPEFLIYFQGTGAADDSGLPNDRFFAVRPEGSVSTLKIQRTERGDSAVYLCASSPGLNHNDEQFFGPGTRLTVL.

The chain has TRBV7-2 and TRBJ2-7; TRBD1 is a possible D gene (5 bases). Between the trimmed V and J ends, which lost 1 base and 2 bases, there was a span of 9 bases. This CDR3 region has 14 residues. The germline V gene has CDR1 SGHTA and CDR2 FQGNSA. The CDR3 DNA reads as TGTGCCAGCAGCTTAGGATGGGGCCCCTACGAGCAGTACTTC. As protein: CASSLGWGPYEQYF.

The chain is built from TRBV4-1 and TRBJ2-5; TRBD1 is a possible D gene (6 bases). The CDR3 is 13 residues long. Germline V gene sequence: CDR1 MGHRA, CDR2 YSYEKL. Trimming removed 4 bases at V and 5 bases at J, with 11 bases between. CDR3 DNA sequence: TGCGCCAGCAGCCTCCCCCAGGGGGAGACCCAGTACTTC. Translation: CASSLPQGETQYF.

The CDR3 nucleotides read TGCGCCAGCAGCTGGGGCGACGCGGGGGGATACAATGAGCAGTTCTTC. Encoded protein: CASSWGDAGGYNEQFF. The chain employs TRBV5-1 and TRBJ2-1; TRBD2 matches at 8 bases. Losses at the gene ends were 3 bases for V and 4 bases for J; bases not matched to a gene: 9. Germline CDR1 SGHRS, CDR2 YFSETQ. The CDR3 length is 16 residues.